The sequence of this T cell receptor beta chain was determined in a study of blood T cell repertoires in COVID-19. In the study overall: The study drew acute and convalescent COVID-19 samples from the United States, Italy and Spain. T cells, B-cell-depleted T cells, or PBMCs provided the cDNA or gDNA that served as material.

A few counts support this clone. Original processing methods: It was from reference gene primer amplification that nucleated cell counts were estimated. Method: immunoSEQ multiplex PCR; TCRdb's copy keeps in-frame clones and lacks some. V and J calls and clone size are copied from that table; D and trimming were computed from the DNA. The sample records 300,000 or so clones, approximately 86% being singletons. Trimming pared 1 base from V and 6 bases from J, leaving 7 bases between. The CDR3 is 12 residues long. Germline values: CDR1 SGHVS, CDR2 FQNEAQ. This sequence joins TRBV7-8 and TRBJ2-7; no reliable D call. Source material: peripheral blood. The sequence was collected from a man in his 70s with acute or convalescent COVID-19. The CDR3 DNA is TGTGCCAGCAGCTTAGTAGTAGCCGAGCAGTACTTC. Its protein product is CASSLVVAEQYF.